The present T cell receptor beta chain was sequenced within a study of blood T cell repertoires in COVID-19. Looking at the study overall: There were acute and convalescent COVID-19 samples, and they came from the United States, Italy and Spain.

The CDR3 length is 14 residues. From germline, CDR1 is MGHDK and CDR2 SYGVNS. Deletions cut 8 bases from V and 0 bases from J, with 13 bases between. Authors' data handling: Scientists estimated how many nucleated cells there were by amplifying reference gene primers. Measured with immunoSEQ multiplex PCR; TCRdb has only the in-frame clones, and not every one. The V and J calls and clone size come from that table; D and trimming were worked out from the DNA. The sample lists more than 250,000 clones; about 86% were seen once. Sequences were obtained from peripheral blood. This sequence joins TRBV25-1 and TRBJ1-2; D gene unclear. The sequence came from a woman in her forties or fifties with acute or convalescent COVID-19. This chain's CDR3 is CASLGDTSNYGYTF. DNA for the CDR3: TGTGCCAGCCTCGGGGATACCTCTAACTATGGCTACACCTTC.